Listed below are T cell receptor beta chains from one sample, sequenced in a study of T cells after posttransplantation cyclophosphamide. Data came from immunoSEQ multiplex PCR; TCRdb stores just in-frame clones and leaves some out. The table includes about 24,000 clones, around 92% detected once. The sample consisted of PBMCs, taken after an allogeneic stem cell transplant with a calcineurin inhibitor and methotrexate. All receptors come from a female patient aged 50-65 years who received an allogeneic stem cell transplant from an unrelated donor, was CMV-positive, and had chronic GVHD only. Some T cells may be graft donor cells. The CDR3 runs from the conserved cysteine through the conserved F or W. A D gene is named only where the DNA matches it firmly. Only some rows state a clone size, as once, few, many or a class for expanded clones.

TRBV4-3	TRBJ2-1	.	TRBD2	CASSSTLGQREYYNEQFF	TGCGCCAGCAGCTCGACGTTAGGCCAGCGGGAGTACTACAATGAGCAGTTCTTC
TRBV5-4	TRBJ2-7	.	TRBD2	CASSRRLAGAYEQYF	TGTGCCAGCAGCCGCAGACTAGCGGGCGCCTACGAGCAGTACTTC
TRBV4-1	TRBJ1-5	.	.	CASSQESGSGNQPQHF	TGCGCCAGCAGCCAAGAGTCGGGGTCGGGCAATCAGCCCCAGCATTTT
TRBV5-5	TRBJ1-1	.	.	CASSLAGVGTEAFF	TGTGCCAGCAGCTTGGCAGGGGTGGGCACTGAAGCTTTCTTT
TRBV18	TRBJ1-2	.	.	CASSPSVPLQTPNYGYTF	TGTGCCAGCTCACCAAGTGTCCCTCTTCAGACACCTAACTATGGCTACACCTTC
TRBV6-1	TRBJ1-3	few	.	CASSSGITSGNTIYF	TGTGCCAGCAGTTCTGGCATAACCTCTGGAAACACCATATATTTT